Shown below are 27 T cell receptor beta chains from a single sample sequenced in a study of T cell responses to AZD1222 COVID-19 vaccine. The assay was immunoSEQ multiplex PCR, and TCRdb's table has in-frame clones only and misses some. The sample contains about 150,000 clones, approximately 90% of which appear only once. The source material was peripheral blood, sampled 28 days after the second AZD1222 dose. Receptor source: an adult who received the AZD1222 COVID-19 vaccine.

This clone appeared once. The genes are TRBV2 and TRBJ2-3, with D possibly matching TRBD1 (5 bases). Per the germline V gene, CDR1 is SNHLY and CDR2 is FYNNEI. The V gene lost 2 bases and the J gene lost 0 bases, with 6 bases spanning the gap. The CDR3 covers 14 residues. CDR3 region: CASSERTSTDTQYF. The CDR3 bases are TGTGCCAGCAGTGAAAGGACAAGCACAGATACGCAGTATTTT. Filled out from reference TRBV2 and TRBJ2-3, the complete variable domain reads EPEVTQTPSHQVTQMGQEVILRCVPISNHLYFYWYRQILGQKVEFLVSFYNNEISEKSEIFDDQFSVERPDGSNFTLKIRSTKLEDSAMYFCASSERTSTDTQYFGPGTRLTVL.

The chain recombines TRBV5-1 with TRBJ2-5; 7 bases line up with TRBD1. CDR3 length: 14 amino acids. The ends lost 5 bases at V and 1 base at J; junction bases unmatched: 5. Germline values: CDR1 SGHRS, CDR2 YFSETQ. CDR3 DNA: TGCGCCAGCAGGGCCCGACAGGGCCAAGAGACCCAGTACTTC. This translates into CASRARQGQETQYF.

The chain couples TRBV4-2 to TRBJ1-3; D remains unclear. The CDR3 has 15 residues. Germline lookup yields CDR1 LGHNA and CDR2 YNFKEQ. V gave up 0 bases and J gave up 4 bases, with 10 bases separating them. The CDR3 DNA follows: TGTGCCAGCAGCCAAGATACTCTCGGGGGAAACACCATATATTTT. This sequence encodes CASSQDTLGGNTIYF.

This rearrangement joins TRBV7-9 to TRBJ2-5; D possibly corresponds to TRBD2 (6 bases). The V end lost 1 base, the J end lost 4 bases, and 10 bases lay between the germline ends. The germline gives CDR1 SEHNR, CDR2 FQNEAQ (reference sequence). The CDR3 sequence is 14 residues long. In DNA, the CDR3 is TGTGCCAGCAGCTTAGTCGGGGGTCGAGAGACCCAGTACTTC. Its translation: CASSLVGGRETQYF.

This chain connects TRBV5-1 to TRBJ1-4, with D perhaps matching TRBD1 (5 bases). CDR3 length: 14 residues. Germline V CDR1 and CDR2: SGHRS, YFSETQ. The ends were cut back, 2 bases at V and 7 bases at J, with 12 bases in the middle. In DNA form, the CDR3 reads TGCGCCAGCAGCTTAGGGGAGTCCGCTGAAAAACTGTTTTTT. Translation: CASSLGESAEKLFF.

The chain links TRBV11-3 to TRBJ2-1; the D is unclear. V was shortened by 1 base and J by 8 bases, with 9 bases between the two germline ends. The CDR3 runs 13 residues. The germline gives CDR1 SGHNT, CDR2 YENEEA. This CDR3 reads CASSLGPSHEQFF. The CDR3 bases are TGTGCCAGCAGCTTAGGCCCTAGTCATGAGCAGTTCTTC. The variable domain in full, completed from reference TRBV11-3 and TRBJ2-1, reads EAGVVQSPRYKIIEKKQPVAFWCNPISGHNTLYWYLQNLGQGPELLIRYENEEAVDDSQLPKDRFSAERLKGVDSTLKIQPAELGDSAVYLCASSLGPSHEQFFGPGTRLTVL.

This chain links TRBV9 with TRBJ2-3; TRBD2 is a possible D gene (5 bases). Germline lookup yields CDR1 SGDLS and CDR2 YYNGEE. V lost 0 bases and J lost 0, with 8 bases in between. The CDR3 runs 15 residues. CDR3 amino acids: CASSVADFSTDTQYF. Written as DNA, the CDR3 is TGTGCCAGCAGCGTAGCGGACTTTAGCACAGATACGCAGTATTTT.

This clone was observed a single time. V gene TRBV12-3 or TRBV12-4 combines with J gene TRBJ1-1; D unclear. V gave up 5 bases and J gave up 8 bases, with 12 bases separating them. CDR3 length: 12 amino acids. CDR3 loop: CASSRVSEEAFF. The CDR3 DNA sequence: TGTGCCAGCAGTAGGGTCAGCGAGGAAGCTTTCTTT.

This clone was observed a handful of times. The chain carries TRBV6-5 and TRBJ2-7; 8 bases fit TRBD2. Trimming cost V 6 bases and J 0 bases; bases outside gene matches: 7. Per germline, CDR1 MNHEY and CDR2 SVGAGI. This CDR3 is built from 15 residues. The CDR3 DNA sequence: TGTGCCAGCAGCGGCATAACTAGCGGCTCCTACGAGCAGTACTTC. It is translated as CASSGITSGSYEQYF.

The chain uses TRBV5-1 and TRBJ2-5, with a possible D match to TRBD1 (5 bases). The CDR3 contains 15 residues. Germline V gene lookup returns CDR1 SGHRS and CDR2 YFSETQ. Trimming stripped 4 bases from V and 5 bases from J, with 18 bases between. The CDR3 sequence: CASSGRAQDMETQYF. CDR3 DNA: TGCGCCAGCAGCGGCAGGGCCCAAGATATGGAGACCCAGTACTTC.

This clone was recorded once. This rearrangement joins TRBV14 to TRBJ1-1; possibly TRBD1 for D (5 bases). V was trimmed by 3 bases and J by 3 bases, leaving 8 bases between them. Germline-derived CDR1 and CDR2 are SGHDN and FVKESK. This CDR3 has 13 residues. The CDR3 DNA reads as TGTGCCAGCAGCCAGGGGCCATACACTGAAGCTTTCTTT. Its protein product is CASSQGPYTEAFF.

The J gene is TRBJ1-2, the V gene TRBV7-9; D might be TRBD1 (5 bases). Deletions cut 1 base from V and 3 bases from J, with 9 bases between. Per germline, CDR1 SEHNR and CDR2 FQNEAQ (reference sequence). The CDR3 loop spans 14 amino acids. The CDR3 DNA reads TGTGCCAGCAGCTTAGGGGGGGGTCACTATGGCTACACCTTC. Amino acid sequence: CASSLGGGHYGYTF.

J is TRBJ1-4 and V is TRBV27, with TRBD1 identical over 7 bases. The germline V gene has CDR1 MNHEY and CDR2 SMNVEV (reference sequence). The junction had 11 bases not matched to a gene; V was cut back by 5 bases and J by 5 bases. The CDR3 consists of 16 residues. CDR3 coding DNA: TGTGCCAGCAGTCCTACTCGACAGGGTGGGAATGAAAAACTGTTTTTT. This sequence encodes CASSPTRQGGNEKLFF.

The rearrangement joins TRBV5-1 to TRBJ2-5; 8 bases line up with TRBD1. The V gene end was trimmed by 4 bases and the J gene end by 3 bases; junction bases not matched to a gene: 8. Germline CDR1 is SGHRS and CDR2 is YFSETQ. The CDR3 is 15 amino acids. The CDR3 DNA is TGCGCCAGCAGCGCGCAGACAGGGGTAAAAGAGACCCAGTACTTC. Protein sequence: CASSAQTGVKETQYF.

This sequence joins TRBV5-1 and TRBJ2-3; D not resolved. The CDR3 sequence is 11 residues long. Trimming left V 4 bases short and J 7 bases short, with 7 bases between. Germline V gene sequence: CDR1 SGHRS, CDR2 YFSETQ. For the CDR3, the DNA is TGCGCCAGCAGCGGCGGAAATACGCAGTATTTT. Its protein product is CASSGGNTQYF.

The rearrangement joins TRBV28 to TRBJ2-2; 7 bases fit TRBD2. Trimming at V came to 7 bases and at J to 2 bases, leaving 13 bases not matched to a gene. Looked up from germline, CDR1 is MDHEN and CDR2 is SYDVKM. The length of the CDR3 is 17 residues. The CDR3 region is CASIPSRGRDNTGELFF. The CDR3 DNA reads TGTGCCAGCATCCCCTCGAGAGGGAGGGATAACACCGGGGAGCTGTTTTTT.

This clone has only one observation. V usage is TRBV2 and J usage is TRBJ2-7, with 10 bases identical to TRBD2. CDR3 length: 15 residues. Germline CDR1 is SNHLY and CDR2 is FYNNEI. The J segment lost 6 bases and the V segment lost 2 bases, leaving 7 bases of the junction unmatched. The CDR3 region is CASSESSGRVVEQYF. The CDR3 DNA follows: TGTGCCAGCAGTGAATCTAGCGGGAGAGTGGTCGAGCAGTACTTC.

The chain recombines TRBV5-8 with TRBJ2-3; 8 nucleotides align to TRBD2. In germline, CDR1 is SGHTS, CDR2 YDEGEE. V was clipped by 2 bases and J by 4 bases; unmatched bases: 3. The CDR3 loop spans 14 amino acids. The CDR3 reads CASSFREGSDTQYF. The CDR3 region has the DNA TGTGCCAGCAGCTTCCGGGAGGGGTCAGATACGCAGTATTTT. The entire variable domain, with the rest obtained from reference TRBV5-8 and TRBJ2-3, is as follows: EAGVTQSPTHLIKTRGQQATLRCSPISGHTSVYWYQQALGLGLQFLLWYDEGEERNRGNFPPRFSGRQFPNYSSELNVNALELEDSALYLCASSFREGSDTQYFGPGTRLTVL.

The chain couples TRBV5-5 to TRBJ1-1; D remains ambiguous. CDR3 length: 13 residues. The V end lost 10 bases, the J end lost 0 bases, and 13 bases lay between the germline ends. Germline V gene sequence: CDR1 SGHKS, CDR2 YYEKEE (reference sequence). The CDR3 sequence is CAARTDLNTEAFF. Written as DNA, the CDR3 is TGTGCCGCCCGCACGGATTTGAACACTGAAGCTTTCTTT.

The chain uses TRBV5-8 and TRBJ1-1; D gene unclear. CDR1 and CDR2 from the germline V gene are SGHTS and YDEGEE. There are 14 residues in the CDR3. V dropped 0 bases and J dropped 7 bases, with 13 bases sitting between them. As DNA, the CDR3 is TGTGCCAGCAGCTTGGGGGTAGTAAGAAGTGAAGCTTTCTTT. This translates into CASSLGVVRSEAFF.

The table lists this clone with a count of one. The chain carries TRBV7-8 and TRBJ2-7, with 12 bases identical to TRBD2. CDR1 and CDR2 from the germline V gene are SGHVS and FQNEAQ. The CDR3 spans 16 residues. J was trimmed by 0 bases and V by 5 bases; bases with no gene match: 5. The CDR3 sequence: CASSPRTSGVSYEQYF. The CDR3, as DNA: TGTGCCAGCAGCCCTCGGACTAGCGGGGTCTCCTACGAGCAGTACTTC.

This chain joins TRBV4-2 and TRBJ1-5; TRBD1 matches at 7 bases. CDR1 is LGHNA and CDR2 is YNFKEQ in the germline V gene. V shed 6 bases and J 5 bases; nucleotides not matched to a gene: 13. The CDR3 has 16 residues. Here the CDR3 reads CASRRDSERLDQPQHF. CDR3 sequence (DNA): TGTGCCAGCAGGAGGGACAGCGAAAGGCTTGATCAGCCCCAGCATTTT.

J is TRBJ2-7 and V is TRBV27, with a tentative D call TRBD1 (6 bases). The CDR3 runs to 16 residues. From germline, CDR1 is MNHEY and CDR2 SMNVEV (reference sequence). V was pared by 5 bases and J by 3 bases, with 20 bases between. The CDR3 protein is CASSNLDSWEIYEQYF. CDR3 bases: TGTGCCAGCAGTAACCTGGACAGTTGGGAAATCTACGAGCAGTACTTC.

This clone was picked up a small number of times. The chain couples TRBV5-1 to TRBJ2-1; TRBD1 aligns across 12 bases. After removal of 4 bases from V and 6 bases from J, the junction contained 5 bases not matched to a gene. Germline V gene lookup returns CDR1 SGHRS and CDR2 YFSETQ. The CDR3 consists of 15 residues. The CDR3 spells CASSTGQGAFNEQFF. DNA of the CDR3: TGCGCCAGCAGCACGGGACAGGGGGCGTTCAATGAGCAGTTCTTC. The whole variable domain, filled in from reference TRBV5-1 and TRBJ2-1, reads KAGVTQTPRYLIKTRGQQVTLSCSPISGHRSVSWYQQTPGQGLQFLFEYFSETQRNKGNFPGRFSGRQFSNSRSEMNVSTLELGDSALYLCASSTGQGAFNEQFFGPGTRLTVL.

Of note for this clone: Germline is not matched at one junction end, which may reflect a read error. V and J are TRBV7-9 and TRBJ2-7; D might be TRBD1 (6 bases). Per germline, CDR1 SEHNR and CDR2 FQNEAQ (reference sequence). CDR3 length: 16 amino acids. The CDR3 sequence is CASSLASARGPYGQYF. CDR3 in DNA: TGTGCCAGCAGCTTAGCGAGCGCCAGGGGCCCCTACGGGCAGTACTTC. The variable domain in full, completed from reference TRBV7-9 and TRBJ2-7, reads DTGVSQNPRHKITKRGQNVTFRCDPISEHNRLYWYRQTLGQGPEFLTYFQNEAQLEKSRLLSDRFSAERPKGSFSTLEIQRTEQGDSAMYLCASSLASARGPYGQYFGPGTRLTVT.

The chain has TRBV5-1 and TRBJ1-6, with D possibly being TRBD1 (5 bases). Germline CDR1 and CDR2: SGHRS and YFSETQ. Trimming stripped 0 bases from V and 9 bases from J, with 19 bases between. There are 17 residues in the CDR3. The CDR3 region is CASSLGAGDRGSSPLHF. The CDR3 nucleotides read TGCGCCAGCAGCTTGGGGGCTGGGGACCGTGGAAGTTCACCCCTCCACTTT.

This clone has only one observation. This rearrangement joins TRBV19 to TRBJ1-5; D is possibly TRBD1 (6 bases). Germline CDR1 LNHDA, CDR2 SQIVND (reference sequence). There are 15 residues in the CDR3. The V end was cut by 6 bases, the J end by 4 bases, with 16 bases between. For the CDR3, the DNA is TGTGCCAGTAGCTTAAGGGGGGGACTAAATCAGCCCCAGCATTTT. Its protein is CASSLRGGLNQPQHF.